This T cell receptor beta chain stems from a study of T-cell reconstitution after alpha-beta-depleted transplantation in children. Concerning this clonotype itself: The antigen is unknown. One base away lies a much larger clone, so this may be a sequencing read error. Because it lacks the conserved phenylalanine or tryptophan at the end, this CDR3 is likely a read error.

Study-wide results and limits: Several hundred expanded graft clones reportedly supplied alpha-beta T cells about two months after transplant. Some patients' high day-60 TCRbeta diversity was traced to surviving recipient T cells and thymic progenitors. T-cell numbers and diversity, one year after transplant, stemmed largely from T cells that were newly produced.

The authors prepared the TCRbeta library with unique molecular identifiers. TCRdb re-derived calls from the PCR reads in MiXCR, one entry per CDR3 protein. The table records under 20,000 distinct CDR3 sequences, approximately 12% of them present only once. Here the sequenced sample was PBMCs, mostly from graft donor cells, taken 60 days after TCRalphabeta/CD19-depleted stem cell transplant. The source of this sequence is a female patient aged 2 to 10 who had a stem cell transplant for congenital amegakaryocytic thrombocytopenia, so the T cells may come from the graft donor.

CDR3 amino acids: CASSGQGTTDTQYS. CDR3 nucleotides: TGTGCCAGCAGCGGTCAGGGGACCACAGATACGCAGTATTCT. The V gene is TRBV7-6, the J gene TRBJ2-3; D might be TRBD1 (6 bases). With 5 bases removed from V and 2 bases from J, the gap between germline ends came to 11 bases. The CDR3 consists of 14 residues. Germline CDR1 and CDR2: SGHVS and FNYEAQ.